The clone carrying this T cell receptor (beta chain) was seen ten or more times. This sample stems from a study of human T cells and chemical hapten exposure. The CDR3 contains 12 residues. V was cut by 5 bases and J by 7 bases, with 6 bases left in between. CDR1 and CDR2 from the germline V gene are MNHEY and SMNVEV (reference sequence). Described time point: pre-sensitization, week 0. Treatment: therapeutic diphenylcyclopropenone sensitization with weekly scalp DPC. TCRdb ran MiXCR on the RACE reads and lists one entry per CDR3 protein. The sample yields approximately 52,000 distinct CDR3 sequences, about 9.4% seen once.

Specimen: whole blood, collected in connection with sensitization to the hapten diphenylcyclopropenone (DPC). The TCR comes from a woman aged 35 to 49 with alopecia areata. Some clones in this sample may be carry-over from other donors' samples. The genes are TRBV27 and TRBJ1-6; maybe TRBD1 (5 bases). The CDR3 reads CASSNRNSPLHF. In DNA form, the CDR3 reads TGTGCCAGCAGTAACAGGAATTCACCCCTCCACTTT.